This T cell receptor beta chain was identified during a study of cytomegalovirus exposure and HLA in healthy donors. Study-level points and caveats: The authors assumed roughly uniform sequencing depth across donors for presence/absence analyses. Sequencing probably produced one cluster of sequence variants that were highly shared. There were some V segments, including TRBV6-2 and TRBV6-3, excluded as indistinguishable.

Despite likely unrecorded immune exposures, the donors were nominally healthy at the time of sampling. Turning to this clone: What it binds is unknown.

PCR was performed using 60 Vbeta and 13 Jbeta primers. The table came from immunoSEQ multiplex PCR; TCRdb's copy has only in-frame clones and leaves some out. The sample consists of around 200,000 clones, around four fifths of them appearing once. Germline values: CDR1 MDHEN, CDR2 SYDVKM. CDR3 length equals 13 residues. The V gene lost 4 bases and the J gene lost 9 bases, with 10 bases spanning the gap. This sequence was found in a middle-aged woman in good health and CMV-seronegative. The J gene is TRBJ1-6, the V gene TRBV28, with TRBD1 as a possible D gene (5 bases). The sequencing sample was made of PBMCs. CDR3 bases: TGTGCCAGCAGTTCCACCAGGGCTTCACCCCTCCACTTT. Protein product: CASSSTRASPLHF.